A single sample gave rise to the 22 T cell receptor beta chains below, sequenced in a study of T cell responses to AZD1222 COVID-19 vaccine. Assay used: immunoSEQ multiplex PCR; TCRdb lists only in-frame clones, some missing. Of 80,000 to 100,000 clones listed, roughly 89% are singletons. The input for sequencing was peripheral blood, taken on day 0 of AZD1222 vaccination. The receptors were gathered from an adult in good health.

The rearrangement uses TRBV10-3 and TRBJ2-2; 8 nucleotides align to TRBD2. V trimming: 2 bases; J trimming: 7 bases; junction bases outside the gene matches: 3. The CDR3 sequence is 14 residues long. Germline CDR1 is ENHRY and CDR2 is SYGVKD. The CDR3 here is CAISEVGGVGELFF. The CDR3 coding sequence is TGTGCCATCAGTGAGGTCGGGGGGGTCGGGGAGCTGTTTTTT.

This chain joins TRBV7-3 and TRBJ1-1; D is ambiguous. Germline lookup yields CDR1 SGHTA and CDR2 FQGTGA. V gave up 2 bases and J gave up 4 bases, with 8 bases separating them. The CDR3 runs to 13 residues. The CDR3 sequence: CASSLYLSTEAFF. CDR3 nucleotides: TGTGCCAGCAGCTTATATCTGAGCACTGAAGCTTTCTTT.

CDR3 sequence (DNA): TGTGCCAGCAGTTTGAATGGTGGAAACATTCAGTACTTC. It specifies CASSLNGGNIQYF. The chain has TRBV6-2 or TRBV6-3 and TRBJ2-4; D is uncertain. Trimming shortened V by 4 bases and J by 6 bases, and 10 bases separated the two germline ends. This CDR3 is 13 amino acids long. Germline V gene lookup returns CDR1 MNHEY and CDR2 SVGEGT.

The gene calls are TRBV10-2 and TRBJ1-6; 7 bases line up with TRBD1. The CDR3 covers 16 residues. Per the germline V gene, CDR1 is WSHSY and CDR2 is SAAADI. Trimming cost V 3 bases and J 7 bases; bases outside gene matches: 9. CDR3 DNA: TGCGCCAGCAGTGACACGTTGACAGGGTGGAATTCACCCCTCCACTTT. Its translation is CASSDTLTGWNSPLHF.

V and J are TRBV5-4 and TRBJ2-2, with TRBD2 matching 9 bases. CDR1 is SGHNT, CDR2 YYREEE, per germline (reference sequence). This CDR3 has 17 amino acids. V was pared by 3 bases and J by 7 bases, with 13 bases of the junction left unmatched. This CDR3 reads CASSSPGLAGAVGELFF. Written as DNA, the CDR3 is TGTGCCAGCAGCTCCCCCGGATTAGCGGGAGCGGTCGGGGAGCTGTTTTTT.

This sequence joins TRBV11-1 and TRBJ2-1; D gene ambiguous. The CDR3 covers 12 residues. V was pared by 3 bases and J by 10 bases, with 10 bases between. Germline values: CDR1 SGHAT, CDR2 FQDESV (reference sequence). CDR3 protein: CASSLSGLEQFF. The CDR3 bases are TGTGCCAGCAGCTTGAGTGGGTTGGAGCAGTTCTTC.

This clone was seen a few times. This chain uses TRBV5-4 with TRBJ2-7, with TRBD1 matching over 9 bases. CDR1 SGHNT and CDR2 YYREEE come from the germline V gene (reference sequence). The CDR3 runs to 15 residues. J lost 0 bases, V lost 0 bases, and 1 base had no gene match. The CDR3 region has the DNA TGTGCCAGCAGCTTGGAACAGGGGGCCTCCTACGAGCAGTACTTC. Translated, it gives CASSLEQGASYEQYF.

This rearrangement joins TRBV2 to TRBJ2-2, with D perhaps matching TRBD2 (6 bases). Per the germline V gene, CDR1 is SNHLY and CDR2 is FYNNEI. The CDR3 has 14 residues. V was clipped by 6 bases and J by 7 bases, with 15 bases between them. The DNA for the CDR3 is TGTGCCAGCAGGCGGGACTTACAGCGCGGGGAGCTGTTTTTT. Protein product: CASRRDLQRGELFF.

This chain connects TRBV6-2 or TRBV6-3 to TRBJ2-1; 8 positions match TRBD1. This CDR3 is 12 amino acids long. Germline lookup yields CDR1 MNHEY and CDR2 SVGEGT. J lost 7 bases, V lost 6 bases, and 2 bases had no gene match. The CDR3 DNA reads TGTGCCAGCAGCGACAGGGGAAATGAGCAGTTCTTC. This translates into CASSDRGNEQFF.

The genes are TRBV3-1 (or the pseudogene TRBV3-2) and TRBJ1-6; 7 bases align to TRBD1. With V trimmed by 4 bases and J by 7 bases, 4 bases remained unmatched. Germline lookup yields CDR1 LGHDT and CDR2 YNNKEL (reference sequence). The CDR3 contains 14 residues. CDR3 sequence: CASSPNRGNSPLHF. As DNA, the CDR3 is TGTGCCAGCAGCCCTAACAGGGGAAATTCACCCCTCCACTTT.

The chain carries TRBV28 and TRBJ1-2; D remains ambiguous. Germline V CDR1 and CDR2: MDHEN, SYDVKM. The CDR3 runs to 14 residues. V lost 2 bases, J lost 1 base, and 8 bases lay in between. The CDR3: CASSLVAVNYGYTF. In DNA, the CDR3 is TGTGCCAGCAGTTTAGTGGCAGTTAACTATGGCTACACCTTC.

This clone was counted a few times. The chain joins TRBV7-3 to TRBJ2-3; TRBD2 matches at 9 bases. This CDR3 spans 15 amino acids. The J segment lost 2 bases and the V segment lost 5 bases, leaving 5 bases of the junction unmatched. Germline V lookup: CDR1 SGHTA, CDR2 FQGTGA. The CDR3 sequence is CASSPLAGNTDTQYF. Here the CDR3 DNA reads TGTGCCAGCAGCCCGCTAGCGGGGAACACAGATACGCAGTATTTT.

This chain links TRBV7-3 with TRBJ2-1; TRBD1 agrees at 10 bases. The CDR3 totals 15 residues. Germline loops: CDR1 SGHTA, CDR2 FQGTGA. V trimming: 8 bases; J trimming: 4 bases; junction bases outside the gene matches: 8. The CDR3 reads CASLTDRGLYNEQFF. The CDR3 DNA reads TGTGCCAGCCTCACCGACAGGGGGCTTTACAATGAGCAGTTCTTC.

The genes are TRBV5-4 and TRBJ2-3; TRBD2 aligns across 12 bases. The CDR3 runs to 16 residues. The trim removed 4 bases at V and 0 bases at J, leaving 3 bases unmatched. Germline assignment: CDR1 SGHNT and CDR2 YYREEE (reference sequence). CDR3 residues: CASSTGLAGSTDTQYF. In DNA, the CDR3 is TGTGCCAGCAGCACCGGACTAGCGGGGAGCACAGATACGCAGTATTTT. The full variable domain, its missing parts supplied by reference TRBV5-4 and TRBJ2-3, is ETGVTQSPTHLIKTRGQQVTLRCSSQSGHNTVSWYQQALGQGPQFIFQYYREEENGRGNFPPRFSGLQFPNYSSELNVNALELDDSALYLCASSTGLAGSTDTQYFGPGTRLTVL.

This chain joins TRBV2 and TRBJ2-2, with unresolved D. V was cut by 4 bases and J by 6 bases, with 3 bases left in between. There are 11 residues in the CDR3. The germline gives CDR1 SNHLY, CDR2 FYNNEI. CDR3: CASSAPGELFF. DNA for the CDR3: TGTGCCAGCAGTGCCCCCGGGGAGCTGTTTTTT.

The rearrangement joins TRBV3-1 (or the pseudogene TRBV3-2) to TRBJ1-4; unclear D gene. V lost 0 bases to trimming and J lost 5 bases, with 10 bases between them. Germline CDR1 and CDR2: LGHDT and YNNKEL (reference sequence). This CDR3 region has 15 residues. DNA of the CDR3: TGTGCCAGCAGCCAAGATCTGTCGGTAAATGAAAAACTGTTTTTT. Translating gives CASSQDLSVNEKLFF.

V usage is TRBV3-1 (or the pseudogene TRBV3-2) and J usage is TRBJ1-2, with 9 bases fitting TRBD1. The CDR3 is 14 residues long. V trimming: 7 bases; J trimming: 3 bases; junction bases outside the gene matches: 6. CDR1 is LGHDT and CDR2 is YNNKEL in the germline V gene (reference sequence). CDR3 bases: TGTGCCAGCAACCGACAGGGGGTTGACTATGGCTACACCTTC. It is translated as CASNRQGVDYGYTF.

This chain connects TRBV7-2 to TRBJ2-5; tentatively, D is TRBD1 (6 bases). Per germline, CDR1 SGHTA and CDR2 FQGNSA. CDR3 size: 14 residues. The V end lost 7 bases, the J end lost 2 bases, and 14 bases lay between the germline ends. The CDR3 region is CASTRQARQETQYF. The CDR3 DNA follows: TGTGCCAGCACCCGACAGGCCAGACAAGAGACCCAGTACTTC.

This chain connects TRBV2 to TRBJ2-5; 10 bases line up with TRBD2. Germline V lookup: CDR1 SNHLY, CDR2 FYNNEI. The CDR3 covers 14 residues. V lost 10 bases and J lost 3; bases outside the gene matches: 8. The CDR3 sequence is CATEAGGEKETQYF. For the CDR3, the DNA is TGTGCCACCGAAGCGGGGGGGGAAAAAGAGACCCAGTACTTC. Combining the CDR3 with reference TRBV2 and TRBJ2-5 gives the whole variable domain EPEVTQTPSHQVTQMGQEVILRCVPISNHLYFYWYRQILGQKVEFLVSFYNNEISEKSEIFDDQFSVERPDGSNFTLKIRSTKLEDSAMYFCATEAGGEKETQYFGPGTRLLVL.

This CDR3 is CASSLPRGQGGTGELFF. DNA of the CDR3: TGTGCCAGCAGCTTACCCCGGGGACAGGGTGGCACCGGGGAGCTGTTTTTT. V usage is TRBV11-3 and J usage is TRBJ2-2; 9 nucleotides align to TRBD1. The CDR3 covers 17 residues. CDR1 and CDR2 from the germline V gene are SGHNT and YENEEA. V gave up 2 bases and J gave up 4 bases; unmatched junction bases: 8.

V and J are TRBV2 and TRBJ1-1, with D perhaps matching TRBD1 (5 bases). The ends were cut back, 0 bases at V and 4 bases at J, with 12 bases in the middle. CDR1 is SNHLY and CDR2 is FYNNEI in the germline V gene. This CDR3 is 15 amino acids long. The CDR3 DNA sequence: TGTGCCAGCAGTGAAGCGCTAGGGGCCGTCACTGAAGCTTTCTTT. It encodes CASSEALGAVTEAFF.

The genes are TRBV7-6 and TRBJ2-1, with D possibly called TRBD1 or TRBD2 (5 bases each). CDR1 and CDR2 from the germline V gene are SGHVS and FNYEAQ. CDR3 size: 15 residues. V lost 6 bases, J lost 0 bases, and 12 bases lay in between. The CDR3 spells CASRGTASSYNEQFF. For the CDR3, the DNA is TGTGCCAGCAGAGGGACGGCTAGCTCCTACAATGAGCAGTTCTTC.